These T cell receptor beta chains were read from a single sample in a study of shared clonotypes between healthy human individuals. Method: immunoSEQ multiplex PCR; TCRdb's copy keeps in-frame clones and lacks some. The table has about a million clones, approximately 80% seen once. Sequences were obtained from memory CD4+ T cells sorted from blood. The receptor source for this set is a man aged 18 to 35 in good health. The CDR3 runs from the conserved cysteine through the conserved F or W. Fields, in order: D gene, J gene, V gene, clone size, CDR3 protein, CDR3 DNA. A D gene is named only where the DNA matches it firmly. A clone size is listed for some rows: how often the clone was seen (once, few, many), or a class if it is expanded.

>TRBD2|TRBJ2-3|TRBV2|NA
CASSRLTSGTDTQYF
TGTGCCAGCAGCCGCCTGACTAGCGGGACAGATACGCAGTATTTT
>NA|TRBJ2-2|TRBV9|NA
CASSAWNTGELFF
TGTGCCAGCAGCGCCTGGAACACCGGGGAGCTGTTTTTT
>TRBD2|TRBJ2-1|TRBV5-1|NA
CASSRRTSDNEQFF
TGCGCCAGCAGTAGGAGGACTAGCGATAATGAGCAGTTCTTC
>TRBD1|TRBJ2-5|TRBV10-3|NA
CAISEGGGGMETQYF
TGTGCCATCAGTGAAGGGGGCGGCGGTATGGAGACCCAGTACTTC
>NA|TRBJ2-3|TRBV27|NA
CASTDLRTDTQYF
TGTGCCAGCACTGACCTGCGCACAGATACGCAGTATTTT
>NA|TRBJ1-5|TRBV7-2|NA
CASSQLSGNQPQHF
TGTGCCAGCAGCCAACTTTCGGGCAATCAGCCCCAGCATTTT
>TRBD1|TRBJ2-7|TRBV29-1|few
CSATDRGHEQYF
TGCAGCGCGACCGACAGGGGCCACGAGCAGTACTTC
>TRBD2|TRBJ2-7|TRBV7-2|NA
CASSLRVLAGGPYF
TGTGCCAGCAGCTTACGGGTACTAGCGGGGGGGCCGTACTTC
>NA|TRBJ1-1|TRBV7-6|NA
CASSSGVTGEAFF
TGTGCCAGCAGCTCAGGTGTGACAGGCGAAGCTTTCTTT
>NA|TRBJ2-7|TRBV21-1|NA
CASRREPFRYEQYF
TGTGCCAGCAGACGGGAGCCCTTTCGCTACGAGCAGTACTTC
>NA|TRBJ2-2|TRBV27|NA
CASSLRQGGTGELFF
TGTGCCAGCAGTTTAAGACAGGGAGGTACCGGGGAGCTGTTTTTT
>NA|TRBJ1-2|TRBV28|once
CASSSPDQPYGYTF
TGTGCCAGCAGTTCCCCTGACCAGCCGTATGGCTACACCTTC
>NA|TRBJ2-7|TRBV6-1|NA
CASKAGGTYEQYF
TGTGCCAGCAAAGCTGGCGGAACCTACGAGCAGTACTTC
>NA|TRBJ1-4|TRBV5-4|NA
CASSLESRAEKLFF
TGTGCCAGCAGCTTGGAGAGTAGGGCTGAAAAACTGTTTTTT
>TRBD1|TRBJ2-5|TRBV5-1|NA
CASSGGQGEETQYF
TGCGCCAGCAGCGGGGGACAGGGAGAAGAGACCCAGTACTTC
>NA|TRBJ2-2|TRBV7-2|NA
CASSLRNTGELFF
TGTGCCAGCAGCCTCAGGAACACCGGGGAGCTGTTTTTT
>NA|TRBJ2-3|TRBV6-1|NA
CASNTHQLTLGTQYF
TGTGCCAGCAATACCCACCAGCTTACGCTGGGTACGCAGTATTTT
>NA|TRBJ1-5|TRBV6-7|many
CASSYSAPYQPQHF
TGTGCCAGCAGTTACAGCGCACCCTATCAGCCCCAGCATTTT
>NA|TRBJ1-2|TRBV6-6|NA
CASCRGQTYGYTF
TGTGCCAGCTGCCGTGGACAGACCTATGGCTACACCTTC
>NA|TRBJ1-2|TRBV27|few
CASSWGAGNYGYTF
TGTGCCAGCAGCTGGGGGGCAGGGAACTATGGCTACACCTTC
>NA|TRBJ1-1|TRBV4-3|NA
CASSQDRGNTEAFF
TGCGCCAGCAGCCAAGATCGGGGCAACACTGAAGCTTTCTTT
>TRBD1|TRBJ2-5|TRBV5-5|many
CASSSSGGVETQYF
TGTGCCAGCAGCTCATCAGGGGGCGTGGAGACCCAGTACTTC
>TRBD2|TRBJ2-4|TRBV7-9|once
CASSQTSGKNIQYF
TGTGCCAGCAGCCAGACTAGCGGTAAAAACATTCAGTACTTC
>TRBD2|TRBJ2-7|TRBV5-4|NA
CASSRSGMYEQYF
TGTGCCAGCAGCCGTAGCGGGATGTACGAGCAGTACTTC
>NA|TRBJ2-1|TRBV4-2|NA
CASSTGGQPNEQFF
TGTGCCAGCAGCACAGGAGGGCAGCCCAATGAGCAGTTCTTC
>TRBD1|TRBJ1-1|TRBV28|NA
CASSSQGRRTEAFF
TGTGCCAGCAGTTCACAGGGGCGTCGGACTGAAGCTTTCTTT
>TRBD1|TRBJ2-7|TRBV7-2|NA
CASSPGGVGEQYF
TGTGCCAGCAGCCCAGGGGGAGTGGGGGAGCAGTACTTC
>TRBD1|TRBJ1-6|TRBV30|NA
CAWNKQGVNNSPLHF
TGTGCCTGGAATAAACAGGGGGTGAATAATTCACCCCTCCACTTT
>NA|TRBJ1-2|TRBV18|few
CASSRRDGYTF
TGTGCCAGCTCTCGCAGGGACGGCTACACCTTC
>TRBD1|TRBJ1-2|TRBV6-1|once
CAGGQGGIRTYGYTF
TGTGCCGGCGGACAGGGGGGCATTCGTACATATGGCTACACCTTC
>NA|TRBJ2-2|TRBV9|many
CASSAAGGYTGELFF
TGTGCCAGCAGCGCAGCTGGGGGATACACCGGGGAGCTGTTTTTT
>NA|TRBJ1-1|TRBV5-1|NA
CASSFDRWGRTEAFF
TGCGCCAGCAGCTTTGATCGGTGGGGCCGGACTGAAGCTTTCTTT
>TRBD2|TRBJ2-2|TRBV30|NA
CAWEGRAGKVTGELFF
TGTGCCTGGGAGGGTCGAGCGGGGAAGGTCACCGGGGAGCTGTTTTTT
>NA|TRBJ2-6|TRBV19|NA
CATSSLSGANVLTF
TGTGCCACAAGTTCTCTCTCTGGGGCCAACGTCCTGACTTTC
>TRBD1|TRBJ2-7|TRBV4-1|NA
CASSPGPDRGRYEQYF
TGCGCCAGCAGCCCCGGGCCGGACAGGGGGCGATACGAGCAGTACTTC
>TRBD2|TRBJ2-1|TRBV11-3|NA
CASSLEGYLAGAHNEQFF
TGTGCCAGCAGCTTAGAAGGTTATTTAGCGGGAGCCCACAATGAGCAGTTCTTC
>NA|TRBJ2-5|TRBV7-7|NA
CASSPVARGVETQYF
TGTGCTAGCAGCCCTGTGGCCAGGGGTGTGGAGACCCAGTACTTC